These 26 T cell receptor beta chains share one sample of origin, sequenced in a study of blood T cell repertoires in COVID-19. Assay used: immunoSEQ multiplex PCR; TCRdb lists only in-frame clones, some missing. The repertoire consists of tens of thousands of clones, with 89% occurring once and the leading ten covering roughly 21%. Sequencing used peripheral blood. The receptors derive from a man in his fifties or sixties with active COVID-19.

This chain joins TRBV7-9 and TRBJ1-1; 8 nucleotides line up with TRBD1. V dropped 5 bases and J dropped 0; count of bases not matched to a gene: 11. Looked up from germline, CDR1 is SEHNR and CDR2 is FQNEAQ (reference sequence). The CDR3 totals 17 residues. The CDR3 spells CASSERLEGQVNTEAFF. CDR3 bases: TGTGCCAGCAGCGAACGACTAGAGGGACAGGTGAACACTGAAGCTTTCTTT.

This rearrangement joins TRBV6-4 to TRBJ2-3, with 9 positions matching TRBD1. The CDR3 runs 15 residues. Unmatched junction bases numbered 7, after V lost 5 bases and J lost 4 bases. Looked up from germline, CDR1 is MRHNA and CDR2 is SNTAGT. The CDR3 spells CASSYTGGGADTQYF. The CDR3 nucleotides are TGTGCCAGCAGTTATACAGGGGGCGGCGCAGATACGCAGTATTTT.

J is TRBJ2-1 and V is TRBV19; 11 nucleotides line up with TRBD2. The germline CDR1 and CDR2 sequences are LNHDA and SQIVND (reference sequence). The CDR3 sequence is 15 residues long. With V trimmed by 5 bases and J by 3 bases, 3 bases remained unmatched. CDR3 amino acids: CASSAGTSGYNEQFF. The CDR3 region has the DNA TGTGCCAGTAGTGCCGGGACTAGCGGCTACAATGAGCAGTTCTTC.

The V gene is TRBV5-5, the J gene TRBJ2-7; 7 positions match TRBD2. CDR1 SGHKS and CDR2 YYEKEE come from the germline V gene (reference sequence). V gave up 0 bases and J gave up 0 bases; unmatched junction bases: 3. CDR3 length equals 15 residues. CDR3 coding DNA: TGTGCCAGCAGCTTGGAGGGGACTACCTCCTACGAGCAGTACTTC. Protein sequence: CASSLEGTTSYEQYF.

The chain is built from TRBV7-6 and TRBJ2-2; D is possibly TRBD2 (6 bases). In germline, CDR1 is SGHVS, CDR2 FNYEAQ. V was trimmed by 2 bases and J by 1 base, leaving 11 bases between them. The CDR3 is 16 residues long. The CDR3 protein is CASSLIGGENTGELFF. CDR3 nucleotides: TGTGCCAGCAGCTTAATCGGGGGAGAGAACACCGGGGAGCTGTTTTTT.

This CDR3 reads CASSSTGGETQYF. The CDR3 region has the DNA TGTGCCAGCAGCTCGACAGGGGGAGAGACCCAGTACTTC. The rearrangement joins TRBV7-7 to TRBJ2-5, with TRBD1 identical over 9 bases. In germline, CDR1 is SSHAT, CDR2 FNYEAQ (reference sequence). V lost 4 bases to trimming and J lost 4 bases; unmatched junction nucleotides: 1. The length of the CDR3 is 13 residues.

V is TRBV7-2 and J is TRBJ2-7; D gene unclear. V shed 5 bases and J shed 2 bases, with 7 bases lying between them. The germline V gene has CDR1 SGHTA and CDR2 FQGNSA. The CDR3 contains 12 residues. CDR3 protein: CASSGLAYEQYF. Written as DNA, the CDR3 is TGTGCCAGCAGCGGGCTTGCCTACGAGCAGTACTTC. The full variable domain, in which reference TRBV7-2 and TRBJ2-7 provide the parts outside the CDR3, is GAGVSQSPSNKVTEKGKDVELRCDPISGHTALYWYRQSLGQGLEFLIYFQGNSAPDKSGLPSDRFSAERTGGSVSTLTIQRTQQEDSAVYLCASSGLAYEQYFGPGTRLTVT.

The chain combines TRBV7-3 with TRBJ2-1; unclear D gene. CDR1 and CDR2 from the germline V gene are SGHTA and FQGTGA. The CDR3 sequence is 13 residues long. With 3 bases removed from V and 6 bases from J, the gap between germline ends came to 9 bases. Here the CDR3 reads CASSFDFANEQFF. CDR3 DNA sequence: TGTGCCAGCAGCTTCGACTTCGCCAATGAGCAGTTCTTC.

The V call is TRBV6-2 or TRBV6-3, the J call TRBJ1-1; no definite D call. This CDR3 contains 14 residues. CDR1 is MNHEY, CDR2 SVGEGT, per germline. V was cut by 5 bases and J by 0 bases, with 10 bases left in between. The CDR3 sequence is CASSVSGMNTEAFF. In DNA, the CDR3 is TGTGCCAGCAGTGTTTCAGGTATGAACACTGAAGCTTTCTTT.

Here the CDR3 DNA reads TGTGCCAGCAGTCCCCGACTAGCTGGGCGGGAGATCGAGCAGTACTTC. It translates to CASSPRLAGREIEQYF. The rearrangement joins TRBV28 to TRBJ2-7, with 7 nucleotides matching TRBD2. Per germline, CDR1 MDHEN and CDR2 SYDVKM. V was pared by 5 bases and J by 6 bases, with 16 bases of the junction left unmatched. The CDR3 length is 16 residues.

The chain links TRBV7-2 to TRBJ1-2, with D unclear. The V and J ends lost 5 bases and 3 bases respectively, with 16 bases between them. Germline CDR1 reads SGHTA; CDR2 reads FQGNSA. The CDR3 loop spans 15 amino acids. CDR3 sequence: CASSGLADKDYGYTF. CDR3 DNA sequence: TGTGCCAGCAGCGGTCTGGCCGACAAGGACTATGGCTACACCTTC.

V is TRBV7-6 and J is TRBJ2-2; 7 nucleotides align to TRBD2. V lost 3 bases, J lost 2 bases, and 6 bases stayed unmatched. The CDR3 has 16 amino acids. The germline gives CDR1 SGHVS, CDR2 FNYEAQ. The CDR3 reads CASSFGASGNTGELFF. The CDR3 DNA sequence: TGTGCCAGCAGCTTCGGGGCTAGCGGAAACACCGGGGAGCTGTTTTTT.

The rearrangement uses TRBV16 and TRBJ2-7; 8 bases map to TRBD1. Trimming at V came to 2 bases and at J to 2 bases, leaving 11 bases not matched to a gene. The CDR3 has 17 amino acids. In germline, CDR1 is KGHSY, CDR2 FQNENV. As DNA, the CDR3 is TGTGCCAGCAGCCAAAATCATTCCTGGACAGGGCCCTACGAGCAGTACTTC. Amino acids: CASSQNHSWTGPYEQYF.

This rearrangement joins TRBV27 to TRBJ2-3; a weak D match, TRBD1 (6 bases). The germline gives CDR1 MNHEY, CDR2 SMNVEV (reference sequence). CDR3 size: 18 residues. Trimming stripped 5 bases from V and 4 bases from J, with 25 bases between. The CDR3 region is CASSQWGQPVPGADTQYF. CDR3 sequence (DNA): TGTGCCAGCAGTCAATGGGGGCAGCCAGTCCCAGGGGCAGATACGCAGTATTTT.

The V call is TRBV3-1 (or the pseudogene TRBV3-2), the J call TRBJ2-2; 13 nucleotides align to TRBD2. The CDR3 contains 16 residues. The trim removed 4 bases at V and 6 bases at J, leaving 5 bases unmatched. Germline CDR1 reads LGHDT; CDR2 reads YNNKEL (reference sequence). CDR3 sequence reads: CASSRTSGSTPGELFF. Here the CDR3 DNA reads TGTGCCAGCAGCCGGACTAGCGGGAGCACTCCCGGGGAGCTGTTTTTT.

The chain couples TRBV5-1 to TRBJ1-2; 7 bases are shared with TRBD1. J was trimmed by 4 bases and V by 4 bases; bases with no gene match: 7. The CDR3 runs 14 residues. Germline V gene data show CDR1 as SGHRS and CDR2 as YFSETQ. The CDR3 DNA sequence: TGCGCCAGCAGCCCCCGACAGGGTGGCTATGGCTACACCTTC. As protein: CASSPRQGGYGYTF.

This chain joins TRBV4-2 and TRBJ1-2; D is uncertain. Germline V gene sequence: CDR1 LGHNA, CDR2 YNFKEQ. The CDR3 sequence is 15 residues long. Trimming removed 0 bases at V and 1 base at J, with 9 bases between. CDR3 nucleotide sequence: TGTGCCAGCAGCCAAGAACAGAGCCATAACTATGGCTACACCTTC. It specifies CASSQEQSHNYGYTF.

The chain has TRBV3-1 (or the pseudogene TRBV3-2) and TRBJ2-1; tentative D call: TRBD2 (6 bases). The V gene lost 4 bases and the J gene lost 9 bases, with 19 bases spanning the gap. CDR1 is LGHDT, CDR2 YNNKEL, per germline (reference sequence). This CDR3 region has 15 residues. The CDR3 here is CASSPGLPGEIEQFF. Here the CDR3 DNA reads TGTGCCAGCAGCCCCGGACTACCGGGAGAGATTGAGCAGTTCTTC.

The chain carries TRBV4-3 and TRBJ1-1; D remains ambiguous. Germline CDR1 reads LGHNA; CDR2 reads YSLEER. V gave up 1 base and J gave up 8 bases, with 8 bases separating them. This CDR3 contains 12 residues. CDR3 amino acids: CASSQGTGEAFF. The DNA for the CDR3 is TGCGCCAGCAGCCAAGGTACCGGGGAAGCTTTCTTT.

The chain recombines TRBV6-6 with TRBJ2-7; 9 bases agree with TRBD2. This CDR3 contains 16 residues. Per germline, CDR1 MNHNY and CDR2 SVGAGI (reference sequence). J gave up 1 base and V 7 bases, and 11 bases lay outside the gene matches. CDR3 coding DNA: TGTGCCAGCACTTCTAGGGGGCTAGCGGGGTCCTACGAGCAGTACTTC. It is translated as CASTSRGLAGSYEQYF.

This sequence joins TRBV9 and TRBJ2-1; D is possibly TRBD2 (6 bases). V was clipped by 2 bases and J by 4 bases, with 10 bases between them. The CDR3 runs to 14 residues. Germline CDR1 SGDLS, CDR2 YYNGEE. The CDR3 region has the DNA TGTGCCAGCAGCGTGGAACTAGCATACAATGAGCAGTTCTTC. As protein: CASSVELAYNEQFF.

V is TRBV25-1 and J is TRBJ1-6, with 8 positions matching TRBD1. J lost 7 bases, V lost 7 bases, and 3 bases had no gene match. This CDR3 comprises 13 residues. Looked up from germline, CDR1 is MGHDK and CDR2 is SYGVNS. CDR3 bases: TGTGCCAGCACCTGGACAGGGAATTCACCCCTCCACTTT. This codes for CASTWTGNSPLHF.

The V gene is TRBV27, the J gene TRBJ2-3, with TRBD2 matching 11 bases. Germline CDR1 and CDR2: MNHEY and SMNVEV (reference sequence). Trimming removed 5 bases from V and 3 bases from J; junction bases left unmatched: 7. This CDR3 has 16 amino acids. The CDR3 here is CASSPISGRVTDTQYF. The CDR3, as DNA: TGTGCCAGCAGTCCCATTAGCGGGAGGGTGACAGATACGCAGTATTTT.

This sequence joins TRBV9 and TRBJ1-1; TRBD1 matches 8 bases. The V gene end was trimmed by 6 bases and the J gene end by 0 bases; junction bases not matched to a gene: 7. The length of the CDR3 is 15 residues. CDR1 is SGDLS, CDR2 YYNGEE, per germline. In DNA form, the CDR3 reads TGTGCCAGCAACTATATACAGGGGGTGAACACTGAAGCTTTCTTT. Translation: CASNYIQGVNTEAFF.

This clone was observed once. The chain combines TRBV3-1 (or the pseudogene TRBV3-2) with TRBJ1-2, with TRBD1 matching 9 bases. V was pared by 6 bases and J by 6 bases, with 5 bases of the junction left unmatched. CDR3 length: 13 amino acids. Germline V gives CDR1 LGHDT, CDR2 YNNKEL (reference sequence). The CDR3 here is CASSQQGADGYTF. For the CDR3, the DNA is TGTGCCAGCAGTCAACAGGGGGCTGATGGCTACACCTTC.

V usage is TRBV28 and J usage is TRBJ2-7, with 7 bases aligning to TRBD1. This CDR3 contains 13 residues. Germline assignment: CDR1 MDHEN and CDR2 SYDVKM. With V trimmed by 6 bases and J by 3 bases, 5 bases remained unmatched. DNA of the CDR3: TGTGCCAGCAGAACCGGGACAGTCTACGAGCAGTACTTC. Protein sequence: CASRTGTVYEQYF.